A selection of T cell receptor beta chains follows, all from one sample in a study of shared clonotypes between healthy human individuals. Measured with immunoSEQ multiplex PCR; TCRdb has only the in-frame clones, and not every one. The sample shows approximately 340,000 clones, less than 85% of them seen only once. The sequenced sample consisted of memory CD4+ T cells sorted from blood. These receptors were taken from a man under 40 in good health. Both conserved end residues are part of each CDR3. The D gene is left open where the match is weak. Clone sizes are given selectively: once, few, many, or a class where the clone is expanded.

once | TRBJ2-1 | TRBD2 | TRBV12-5 | TGTGCTAGTGGTTTCTTTGTAGTATCGACTAGCGGGAGTATAAATGAGCAGTTCTTC | CASGFFVVSTSGSINEQFF
many | TRBJ1-2 | NA | TRBV7-2 | TGTGCCAGCAGCTTGCATGGGGGCGGCTACACCTTC | CASSLHGGGYTF
NA | TRBJ2-6 | NA | TRBV5-1 | TGCGCCAGCAGCTTGGAAGGGACCGGGGCCAACGTCCTGACTTTC | CASSLEGTGANVLTF
NA | TRBJ2-7 | NA | TRBV5-8 | TGTGCCAGCAGCGTGGGCCAGCTTCAGAACTACTACGAGCAGTACTTC | CASSVGQLQNYYEQYF
NA | TRBJ2-1 | NA | TRBV5-4 | TGTGCCAGCAGCTTATCGGGGGAGTCCTACAATGAGCAGTTCTTC | CASSLSGESYNEQFF
NA | TRBJ1-1 | TRBD1 | TRBV28 | TGTGCCAGCAAGGAGAGTAGGGGACAGGGTCATCCCGAAGCTTTCTTT | CASKESRGQGHPEAFF
NA | TRBJ2-1 | NA | TRBV9 | TGTGCCAGCAGCGTAGGGCATCCTGGGGATGAGCAGTTCTTC | CASSVGHPGDEQFF
NA | TRBJ2-7 | TRBD2 | TRBV7-2 | TGTGCCAGCAGCTTCGCGGGAGGGACTAGGGCCCACGAGCAGTACTTC | CASSFAGGTRAHEQYF
NA | TRBJ2-7 | NA | TRBV19 | TGTGCCAGTAGTTCGAGACCGGGCTCGTCCTACGAGCAGTACTTC | CASSSRPGSSYEQYF
NA | TRBJ2-7 | NA | TRBV29-1 | TGCAGCGCCCAAGGGCACACAGGGAAGGCTCCCTACGAGCAGTACTTC | CSAQGHTGKAPYEQYF
NA | TRBJ2-5 | NA | TRBV27 | TGTGCCAGCTGGGACGAGACCCAGTACTTC | CASWDETQYF
NA | TRBJ2-7 | NA | TRBV10-3 | TGTGCCATCAGTGAGTCGACTGGGGGCCACGAGCAGTACTTC | CAISESTGGHEQYF
NA | TRBJ1-1 | NA | TRBV19 | TGTGCCAGAACCCTCCGCCGGGACGGACAGCAGACTGAAGCTTTCTTT | CARTLRRDGQQTEAFF
NA | TRBJ2-4 | NA | TRBV20-1 | TGCAGTGCCCCCACACTGGGGATTCAGTACTTC | CSAPTLGIQYF
once | TRBJ2-5 | NA | TRBV5-6 | TGTGCCAGCAGCTTCCGGAGCGATGGGCAAGAGACCCAGTACTTC | CASSFRSDGQETQYF
few | TRBJ1-4 | TRBD1 | TRBV6-1 | TGTGCCAGCAGAAGGACAGGGATCGAAAAACTGTTTTTT | CASRRTGIEKLFF
few | TRBJ1-2 | TRBD1 | TRBV2 | TGTGCCAGCAATGACAGGGGGAATGGCTACACCTTC | CASNDRGNGYTF
few | TRBJ2-7 | NA | TRBV27 | TGTGCCTCCAGTGGACAGCCTTCCTACGAGCAGTACTTC | CASSGQPSYEQYF